This TCR beta chain was recovered during a study of T cells in Graves' hyperthyroidism and ophthalmopathy. General study results and limits: Ophthalmopathy was predicted by the model a median of about six months ahead of onset.

Amplified TCR beta CDR3 regions derived from RNA transcripts. Using the HTBI primer set, a first-round RT-PCR was run on the TCR CDR3. MiXCR was run by TCRdb on the multiplex PCR reads, yielding one entry per CDR3 protein. The data show 560,000 or so distinct CDR3 sequences, about 20% seen once. Thyroid ultrasound and orbital computed tomography, with clinical symptoms and serum thyroxine and TRAb, informed diagnoses. Losses at the gene ends were 0 bases for V and 7 bases for J; bases not matched to a gene: 12. The length of the CDR3 is 16 residues. Germline CDR1 is SGDLS and CDR2 is YYNGEE. Concerning this clonotype itself: Its target is unknown.

This clonotype was obtained from a man aged 35-49 years with Graves' ophthalmopathy. The chain uses TRBV9 and TRBJ1-2; 7 bases map to TRBD1. Source material: blood. The CDR3 here is CASSVVPGTGVGGYTF. The CDR3 DNA reads TGTGCCAGCAGCGTAGTTCCCGGCACAGGGGTCGGTGGCTACACCTTC.